These 23 T cell receptor beta chains originate from one sample sequenced in a study of blood T cell repertoires in COVID-19. Method: immunoSEQ multiplex PCR; TCRdb's copy keeps in-frame clones and lacks some. This sample carries approximately 270,000 clones, roughly 84% of them seen once, and the ten largest clones take around 14%. Material: peripheral blood. Receptor source: a person aged 70 to 80 with COVID-19, enrolled during active disease.

This clone has only a few counts. The chain employs TRBV9 and TRBJ1-6, with a possible D match to TRBD1 (5 bases). This CDR3 has 15 residues. Germline lookup yields CDR1 SGDLS and CDR2 YYNGEE. The germline V and J ends were trimmed by 1 base and 7 bases, with 12 bases remaining between them. CDR3 nucleotide sequence: TGTGCCAGCAGCGTAAGGGAGGGGCACAATTCACCCCTCCACTTT. Translation: CASSVREGHNSPLHF.

The chain is built from TRBV5-1 and TRBJ2-6; no reliable D call. The CDR3 runs 13 residues. CDR1 and CDR2 from the germline V gene are SGHRS and YFSETQ. V dropped 4 bases and J dropped 1 base, with 3 bases sitting between them. The CDR3 DNA reads as TGCGCCAGCAGCCCGTCTGGGGCCAACGTCCTGACTTTC. Amino acids: CASSPSGANVLTF.

This rearrangement joins TRBV7-2 to TRBJ2-5, with D tentatively TRBD2 (6 bases). V lost 5 bases, J lost 5 bases, and 27 bases lay in between. CDR1 and CDR2 (germline): SGHTA, FQGNSA. The CDR3 contains 18 residues. CDR3 coding DNA: TGTGCCAGCAGCCCCCGTGTGTTGGGGGGTAGAGTACGGGAGACCCAGTACTTC. This gives the protein CASSPRVLGGRVRETQYF.

The chain combines TRBV3-1 (or the pseudogene TRBV3-2) with TRBJ2-3, with unresolved D. CDR1 and CDR2 from the germline V gene are LGHDT and YNNKEL (reference sequence). V lost 4 bases to trimming and J lost 1 base, with 9 bases between them. The CDR3 sequence is 14 residues long. The DNA of the CDR3 is TGTGCCAGCAGCCCACTCATTCGCACAGATACGCAGTATTTT. Its translation: CASSPLIRTDTQYF.

The chain has TRBV11-1 and TRBJ2-5; 8 positions agree with TRBD2. Looked up from germline, CDR1 is SGHAT and CDR2 is FQDESV (reference sequence). V dropped 10 bases and J dropped 9; count of bases not matched to a gene: 7. The CDR3 runs to 11 residues. CDR3 sequence reads: CAIGTRGAQYF. DNA for the CDR3: TGTGCCATCGGGACTAGGGGGGCCCAGTACTTC.

This chain links TRBV6-2 or TRBV6-3 with TRBJ2-7, with TRBD1 identical over 9 bases. This CDR3 is built from 15 residues. V lost 5 bases to trimming and J lost 1 base; unmatched junction nucleotides: 6. Germline loops: CDR1 MNHEY, CDR2 SVGEGT. This CDR3 is CASSLGTGLSYEQYF. CDR3 DNA sequence: TGTGCCAGCAGTCTCGGGACAGGGCTTTCCTACGAGCAGTACTTC.

The chain is built from TRBV19 and TRBJ2-2, with 9 positions matching TRBD2. Germline CDR1 and CDR2: LNHDA and SQIVND (reference sequence). V shed 6 bases, J shed 5 bases, and the junction held 13 bases outside the gene matches. The CDR3 extends over 17 amino acids. CDR3 residues: CASRGAASGAWTGELFF. The CDR3 DNA follows: TGTGCCAGTAGGGGAGCTGCTAGCGGGGCCTGGACCGGGGAGCTGTTTTTT. The whole variable domain, remainder taken from reference TRBV19 and TRBJ2-2, is DGGITQSPKYLFRKEGQNVTLSCEQNLNHDAMYWYRQDPGQGLRLIYYSQIVNDFQKGDIAEGYSVSREKKESFPLTVTSAQKNPTAFYLCASRGAASGAWTGELFFGEGSRLTVL.

The chain couples TRBV6-6 to TRBJ2-7; no clear D gene. This CDR3 has 11 amino acids. V was clipped by 4 bases and J by 5 bases, with 6 bases between them. Germline V gene sequence: CDR1 MNHNY, CDR2 SVGAGI (reference sequence). DNA of the CDR3: TGTGCCAGCAGTTCACTAAACGAGCAGTACTTC. This encodes CASSSLNEQYF.

The chain couples TRBV6-2 or TRBV6-3 to TRBJ1-4, with D unresolved. The V end was cut by 6 bases, the J end by 11 bases, with 13 bases between. CDR3 length: 12 amino acids. Germline assignment: CDR1 MNHEY and CDR2 SVGEGT. CDR3 sequence reads: CASSGTWRKLFF. In DNA, the CDR3 is TGTGCCAGCAGCGGCACATGGAGGAAACTGTTTTTT.

The chain's CDR3 is CASSRRTGRGTGELFF. The CDR3 nucleotides read TGTGCCAGCAGCCGTCGGACAGGTCGGGGCACCGGGGAGCTGTTTTTT. The chain recombines TRBV3-1 (or the pseudogene TRBV3-2) with TRBJ2-2; 7 nucleotides line up with TRBD1. V trimming: 4 bases; J trimming: 4 bases; junction bases outside the gene matches: 9. Germline loops: CDR1 LGHDT, CDR2 YNNKEL (reference sequence). The CDR3 is made up of 16 amino acids.

The chain uses TRBV21-1 and TRBJ1-4; the table's D call TRBD1 went unverified against the DNA. TRBV21-1 is recorded as a pseudogene. CDR3 length: 18 residues. In DNA, the CDR3 is TGTGCCAGCAGCAGCTACAGGGGGCGCACGGTCACTAATGAAAAACTGTTTTTT. It is translated as CASSSYRGRTVTNEKLFF.

The chain joins TRBV28 to TRBJ1-3; tentatively, D is TRBD1 (5 bases). The V and J ends lost 6 bases and 3 bases respectively, with 18 bases between them. This CDR3 is built from 16 residues. Germline CDR1 is MDHEN and CDR2 is SYDVKM. In DNA, the CDR3 is TGTGCCAGCAGCTCAGAATACGCAGGGTTTGGAAACACCATATATTTT. Its translation is CASSSEYAGFGNTIYF.

The chain employs TRBV19 and TRBJ1-4, with a possible D match to TRBD1 (5 bases). The length of the CDR3 is 16 residues. Germline CDR1 LNHDA, CDR2 SQIVND (reference sequence). V was shortened by 10 bases and J by 0 bases, with 18 bases between the two germline ends. The CDR3, as DNA: TGTGCCACCCTCTCAGGACACGGAACAACTAATGAAAAACTGTTTTTT. Amino acid sequence: CATLSGHGTTNEKLFF.

The chain combines TRBV28 with TRBJ1-5, with 10 bases matching TRBD1. J lost 6 bases, V lost 2 bases, and 1 base had no gene match. The CDR3 runs to 14 residues. Germline assignment: CDR1 MDHEN and CDR2 SYDVKM. The DNA of the CDR3 is TGTGCCAGCAGTTTAGGGACAGGGGTTCAGCCCCAGCATTTT. Translating gives CASSLGTGVQPQHF.

CDR3: CASSVTGNSYNSPLHF. CDR3 in DNA: TGTGCCAGTAGCGTGACAGGGAACTCCTATAATTCACCCCTCCACTTT. The rearrangement uses TRBV19 and TRBJ1-6; 7 bases agree with TRBD1. V shed 6 bases and J 0 bases; nucleotides not matched to a gene: 5. The CDR3 extends over 16 amino acids. CDR1 LNHDA and CDR2 SQIVND come from the germline V gene (reference sequence).

The J gene is TRBJ1-5, the V gene TRBV7-9; D is unresolved. Trimming shortened V by 2 bases and J by 4 bases, and 12 bases separated the two germline ends. CDR3 size: 15 residues. Germline lookup yields CDR1 SEHNR and CDR2 FQNEAQ (reference sequence). The CDR3 loop reads CASSLNHITNQPQHF. CDR3 DNA sequence: TGTGCCAGCAGCTTAAATCATATCACTAATCAGCCCCAGCATTTT.

This chain links TRBV7-2 with TRBJ2-3; TRBD2 matches 12 bases. Per germline, CDR1 SGHTA and CDR2 FQGNSA. The CDR3 runs to 18 residues. The junction had 8 bases not matched to a gene; V was cut back by 4 bases and J by 0 bases. CDR3 nucleotide sequence: TGTGCCAGCAGCTCTTTAGGACTAGCGGGAATAAGCACAGATACGCAGTATTTT. The encoded protein is CASSSLGLAGISTDTQYF.

The rearrangement links TRBV28 to TRBJ1-6; D not certain. Deletions cut 8 bases from V and 10 bases from J, with 12 bases between. CDR1 and CDR2 from the germline V gene are MDHEN and SYDVKM. This CDR3 has 12 amino acids. The DNA of the CDR3 is TGTGCCAGCTGCTCAGTTCTGTCACCCCTCCACTTT. Translation gives CASCSVLSPLHF.

The chain joins TRBV12-3 or TRBV12-4 to TRBJ2-5, with D unresolved. Trimming left V 3 bases short and J 4 bases short, with 6 bases between. The CDR3 is 12 amino acids. CDR3 DNA sequence: TGTGCCAGCAGTTTTATCGGAGAGACCCAGTACTTC. This translates into CASSFIGETQYF.

The V gene is TRBV4-1, the J gene TRBJ2-5; D is perhaps TRBD2 (5 bases). Trimming shortened V by 0 bases and J by 6 bases, and 17 bases separated the two germline ends. CDR1 and CDR2 from the germline V gene are MGHRA and YSYEKL. The CDR3 is 16 amino acids. The CDR3 loop reads CASSQDPGYQGKTQYF. CDR3 bases: TGCGCCAGCAGCCAAGATCCGGGATACCAAGGGAAGACCCAGTACTTC.

The chain links TRBV6-1 to TRBJ2-2; TRBD1 matches at 9 bases. The CDR3 is 17 amino acids. In germline, CDR1 is MNHNS, CDR2 SASEGT. J gave up 3 bases and V 4 bases, and 9 bases lay outside the gene matches. Written as DNA, the CDR3 is TGTGCCAGCAGTGCGCTAGGGACAGGGATTTACACCGGGGAGCTGTTTTTT. This gives the protein CASSALGTGIYTGELFF.

This clone was detected a few times. The chain uses TRBV6-1 and TRBJ1-4; weak D call: TRBD1 (6 bases). CDR1 MNHNS and CDR2 SASEGT come from the germline V gene. Between the trimmed V and J ends, which lost 2 bases and 7 bases, there was a span of 8 bases. The CDR3 totals 13 residues. The CDR3 DNA sequence: TGTGCCAGCAGTGAACCAGGGGCTGAAAAACTGTTTTTT. Amino acids: CASSEPGAEKLFF.

The gene calls are TRBV5-1 and TRBJ2-2; D ambiguous. Trimming left V 0 bases short and J 6 bases short, with 6 bases between. The CDR3 has 13 amino acids. Looked up from germline, CDR1 is SGHRS and CDR2 is YFSETQ. CDR3 region: CASSLVFAGELFF. The CDR3 DNA reads TGCGCCAGCAGCTTGGTCTTTGCCGGGGAGCTGTTTTTT.